These T cell receptor beta chains were read from a single sample in a study of T-cell reconstitution after alpha-beta-depleted transplantation in children. TCRdb processed the PCR reads anew with MiXCR; each CDR3 protein has one entry. The data hold around 300,000 distinct CDR3 sequences, with roughly 10% observed a single time. Sequences were derived from peripheral blood, sampled 180 days after TCRalphabeta/CD19-depleted stem cell transplant. These TCRs come from a male patient aged 2 to 10 who had a stem cell transplant for chronic granulomatous disease, so the T cells may come from the graft donor. Both conserved end residues are part of each CDR3. Fields, in order: clone size, D gene, J gene, V gene, CDR3 DNA, CDR3 protein. A D gene is named only where the DNA matches it firmly. Sizes are listed as once, few, many, or a class for an expanded clone.

>many|TRBD2|TRBJ2-4|TRBV20-1
TGCAGTGCTAGAGATGGGCCGGGACTAGTCCGCTTC
CSARDGPGLVRF
>many|TRBD2|TRBJ2-1|TRBV27
TGTGCCAGCAGTTCGTCAAGACTAGCGGGGGCGGGTGAGCAGTTCTTC
CASSSSRLAGAGEQFF
>many|-|TRBJ2-7|TRBV6-1
TGTGCCAGCAGTGGGGTCTCACCACTCTACGAGCAGTACTTC
CASSGVSPLYEQYF
>many|TRBD1|TRBJ1-1|TRBV18
TGTGCCAGCTCACCCTACGGACAGGGAAGGTTAAACACTGAAGCTTTCTTT
CASSPYGQGRLNTEAFF
>many|-|TRBJ1-2|TRBV5-1
TGCGCCAGCAGCTTGGTGGCGGGGTCAGGTGGCTACACCTTC
CASSLVAGSGGYTF
>many|-|TRBJ1-1|TRBV5-1
TGCGCCAGCAGCTTGGCGGGAGAACAGATGAACACTGAAGCTTTCTTT
CASSLAGEQMNTEAFF
>many|-|TRBJ2-2|TRBV12-3/TRBV12-4
TGTGCCAGCAGTTTAGTCGGGCTCGGGGGACAATCAACCGGGGAGCTGTTTTTT
CASSLVGLGGQSTGELFF
>many|TRBD1|TRBJ2-6|TRBV12-3/TRBV12-4
TGTGCCAGCAGTCGACAGGGGTCGGGCTCTGGGGCCAACGTCCTGACTTTC
CASSRQGSGSGANVLTF
>many|-|TRBJ2-2|TRBV29-1
TGCAGCGTTACCAGGGGAGGCACCGGGGAGCTGTTTTTT
CSVTRGGTGELFF
>many|-|TRBJ2-3|TRBV10-3
TGTGCCATCAGTGAGTCGGGGACAGATACGCAGTATTTT
CAISESGTDTQYF